This T cell receptor beta chain was sequenced in a study of T cell repertoires in cytomegalovirus infection. V lost 6 bases, J lost 3 bases, and 10 bases stayed unmatched. This CDR3 spans 15 amino acids. TCRdb reprocessed the reads with MiXCR, giving one entry per CDR3 protein. Counted here are around 490,000 distinct CDR3 sequences, about a quarter occurring once; the ten biggest clones make up roughly 13%. The source is a human donor in good health (CMV status not recorded). Some clones in this sample may be carry-over from other donors' samples. Specimen: PBMCs. The J gene is TRBJ1-1, the V gene TRBV12-3 or TRBV12-4; 7 positions match TRBD1. CDR3 protein: CASSNDRVLDTEAFF. Here the CDR3 DNA reads TGTGCCAGCAGCAATGACAGGGTTTTGGACACTGAAGCTTTCTTT.